This T cell receptor beta chain was captured in a study of shared clonotypes between healthy human individuals. Study overall: Researchers drew samples from two women and a few men aged 18 to 49. Study-level results: Sharing across four donors was highest in naive CD4 (roughly 5%) and lowest in memory CD8 (roughly 0.4%). The authors expected sequencing depth to affect clonotype sharing among donors.

Sequencing used immunoSEQ multiplex PCR; TCRdb keeps in-frame clones, though not all of them. The table lists around 510,000 clones, roughly 95% of them singletons. CDR1 and CDR2 (germline): MNHEY, SVGAGI. The V gene lost 0 bases and the J gene lost 9 bases, with 12 bases spanning the gap. There are 13 residues in the CDR3. Remarks on this clone: The antigen is undetermined.

The origin of this receptor is a woman aged 25-40 years in good health. This chain connects TRBV6-5 to TRBJ2-7; D might be TRBD2 (5 bases). The sequencing sample was made of naive CD4+ T cells sorted from blood. Regarding subset: CD45RA+ positively selected. CDR3 sequence: CASSYSGGFWQYF. CDR3 nucleotides: TGTGCCAGCAGTTACTCTGGCGGGTTTTGGCAGTACTTC.